Listed here are 14 T cell receptor beta chains from one sample, sequenced in a study of T cell changes during pregnancy in multiple sclerosis. Clones were read by immunoSEQ multiplex PCR, and TCRdb kept only the in-frame ones, dropping some. Of 72,000 or so clones in the sample, 93% were seen once. The sample was peripheral blood, taken in the second trimester of pregnancy. Every receptor here comes from a female donor with multiple sclerosis, enrolled in a pregnancy study.

The rearrangement joins TRBV5-1 to TRBJ2-7; TRBD1 matches at 10 bases. Trimming removed 0 bases from V and 4 bases from J; junction bases left unmatched: 7. The V gene's germline CDR1 is SGHRS and CDR2 YFSETQ. CDR3 length equals 16 residues. In DNA form, the CDR3 reads TGCGCCAGCAGCTTGGCCTGGGACAGGGGTACATACGAGCAGTACTTC. Translated: CASSLAWDRGTYEQYF.

In this sample, this clone turned up once. The rearrangement joins TRBV9 to TRBJ1-2; D call uncertain. The CDR3 loop spans 16 amino acids. CDR1 is SGDLS and CDR2 is YYNGEE in the germline V gene. Deletions cut 3 bases from V and 0 bases from J, with 15 bases between. The CDR3 protein is CASSANRDTSNYGYTF. The CDR3 DNA is TGTGCCAGCAGCGCCAATAGAGACACTTCTAACTATGGCTACACCTTC.

The chain has TRBV5-4 and TRBJ2-1, with 9 positions matching TRBD2. V lost 4 bases and J lost 8; bases outside the gene matches: 4. The CDR3 length is 13 residues. CDR1 is SGHNT, CDR2 YYREEE, per germline (reference sequence). The DNA of the CDR3 is TGTGCCAGCAGCAGGGCGGGGGGGGATGAGCAGTTCTTC. This sequence encodes CASSRAGGDEQFF.

The chain recombines TRBV9 with TRBJ2-7, with D possibly being TRBD2 (6 bases). Germline V gene data show CDR1 as SGDLS and CDR2 as YYNGEE. This CDR3 contains 13 residues. V lost 0 bases to trimming and J lost 5 bases, with 9 bases between them. CDR3 sequence (DNA): TGTGCCAGCAGCGTAGAGGGACTCCACGAGCAGTACTTC. The encoded protein is CASSVEGLHEQYF.

The chain has TRBV6-1 and TRBJ1-5, with TRBD1 matching over 10 bases. CDR3 length equals 19 residues. The V segment lost 4 bases and the J segment 4 bases; nucleotides outside the gene matches: 16. The germline CDR1 and CDR2 sequences are MNHNS and SASEGT. The CDR3 is CASSGRTGGPANGNQPQHF. The DNA for the CDR3 is TGTGCCAGCAGTGGAAGGACAGGGGGGCCGGCGAACGGGAATCAGCCCCAGCATTTT.

V usage is TRBV6-5 and J usage is TRBJ2-1; TRBD2 agrees at 7 bases. Looked up from germline, CDR1 is MNHEY and CDR2 is SVGAGI. V gave up 6 bases and J gave up 4 bases; unmatched junction bases: 9. The CDR3 has 15 amino acids. The chain's CDR3 is CASSPWGRGYNEQFF. CDR3 in DNA: TGTGCCAGCAGCCCATGGGGGAGGGGTTACAATGAGCAGTTCTTC.

The genes are TRBV6-4 and TRBJ2-1; 8 bases fit TRBD2. The CDR3 contains 12 residues. CDR1 is MRHNA and CDR2 is SNTAGT in the germline V gene. The V gene end was trimmed by 3 bases and the J gene end by 9 bases; junction bases not matched to a gene: 1. CDR3 nucleotides: TGTGCCAGCAGTGAGGCGGGAGGTGAGCAGTTCTTC. Protein: CASSEAGGEQFF.

The chain couples TRBV5-1 to TRBJ2-7, with D unresolved. V lost 0 bases to trimming and J lost 3 bases, with 4 bases between them. The CDR3 totals 12 residues. The germline CDR1 and CDR2 sequences are SGHRS and YFSETQ. The CDR3 coding sequence is TGCGCCAGCAGCTTGGCCTTCTACGAGCAGTACTTC. As protein: CASSLAFYEQYF.

A few counts support this clone. The chain carries TRBV19 and TRBJ1-6; TRBD1 matches at 7 bases. The CDR3 is 16 amino acids. Germline CDR1 LNHDA, CDR2 SQIVND (reference sequence). Trimming took 6 bases from V and 5 from J; bases not matched to a gene: 10. The CDR3 bases are TGTGCCAGTAGATGGGGCCAGGGGGTCGATAATTCACCCCTCCACTTT. Residues: CASRWGQGVDNSPLHF.

Here the CDR3 reads CASKIGNTEAFF. CDR3 bases: TGTGCCAGCAAGATCGGGAACACTGAAGCTTTCTTT. The chain combines TRBV25-1 with TRBJ1-1, with no clear D. The V and J ends lost 7 bases and 1 base respectively, with 7 bases between them. Germline-derived CDR1 and CDR2 are MGHDK and SYGVNS. The CDR3 length is 12 residues. The full variable domain, in which reference TRBV25-1 and TRBJ1-1 provide the parts outside the CDR3, is EADIYQTPRYLVIGTGKKITLECSQTMGHDKMYWYQQDPGMELHLIHYSYGVNSTEKGDLSSESTVSRIRTEHFPLTLESARPSHTSQYLCASKIGNTEAFFGQGTRLTVV.

The chain recombines TRBV7-2 with TRBJ1-1, with D possibly matching TRBD1 (6 bases). Germline lookup yields CDR1 SGHTA and CDR2 FQGNSA. The germline V and J ends were trimmed by 0 bases and 8 bases, with 13 bases remaining between them. There are 14 residues in the CDR3. As DNA, the CDR3 is TGTGCCAGCAGCTTAGCGGCAGGGGATCGAGAAGCTTTCTTT. Protein product: CASSLAAGDREAFF.

The chain uses TRBV4-1 and TRBJ2-1; 7 positions agree with TRBD2. V lost 1 base and J lost 8; bases outside the gene matches: 11. The CDR3 consists of 16 residues. Germline lookup yields CDR1 MGHRA and CDR2 YSYEKL. The CDR3 DNA sequence: TGCGCCAGCAGCCAAGTAGGGGACTATGTTATCTATGAGCAGTTCTTC. Its translation is CASSQVGDYVIYEQFF.

The chain links TRBV6-1 to TRBJ1-1; a weak D match, TRBD1 (5 bases). CDR1 and CDR2 from the germline V gene are MNHNS and SASEGT. The V end was cut by 2 bases, the J end by 5 bases, with 12 bases between. CDR3 length: 14 amino acids. The CDR3 DNA reads TGTGCCAGCAGTGAAAGGCAAGGGGCAACTGAAGCTTTCTTT. Encoded protein: CASSERQGATEAFF.

The V call is TRBV25-1, the J call TRBJ1-4; tentatively, D is TRBD1 (6 bases). The CDR3 length is 14 residues. V lost 8 bases and J lost 6, with 16 bases in between. Per the germline V gene, CDR1 is MGHDK and CDR2 is SYGVNS. The CDR3 bases are TGTGCCAGCCGTCAGGGGACCCCGTATGAAAAACTGTTTTTT. It specifies CASRQGTPYEKLFF.